This TCR beta chain comes out of a study of T cell repertoires in cytomegalovirus infection. TCRdb re-called the reads with MiXCR, one entry per CDR3 protein. The table includes around 300,000 distinct CDR3 sequences, around a tenth detected once. There are 14 residues in the CDR3. The V gene's germline CDR1 is SGHTA and CDR2 FQGNSA. Trimming cost V 0 bases and J 1 base, with 6 bases left between them. Study conclusions and caveats: What dominated the ex vivo response were HLA-C-restricted CMV-specific TCR beta clonotypes.

This clonotype was seen a few times. Its antigen is unidentified. The TCR was taken from a human donor in good health (CMV status not recorded). Some clones in this sample may be carry-over from other donors' samples. This chain uses TRBV7-2 with TRBJ1-1; no definite D call. Sequencing used PBMCs. Here the CDR3 DNA reads TGTGCCAGCAGCTTAGCAGTCGGGAACACTGAAGCTTTCTTT. Protein sequence: CASSLAVGNTEAFF. The entire variable domain, with the rest obtained from reference TRBV7-2 and TRBJ1-1, is as follows: GAGVSQSPSNKVTEKGKDVELRCDPISGHTALYWYRQSLGQGLEFLIYFQGNSAPDKSGLPSDRFSAERTGGSVSTLTIQRTQQEDSAVYLCASSLAVGNTEAFFGQGTRLTVV.